These 21 T cell receptor beta chains originate from one sample sequenced in a study of cytomegalovirus exposure and HLA in healthy donors. The PCR made use of 60 Vbeta and 13 Jbeta primers. Sequencing was performed with immunoSEQ multiplex PCR; in TCRdb, only in-frame clones are kept and a portion is missing. The repertoire consists of roughly 100,000 clones, with about 70% occurring once and the leading ten covering about 0.84%. The sample consisted of PBMCs. The receptors shown here come from a boy aged 10-17 years in good health and CMV-seronegative.

The V call is TRBV6-5, the J call TRBJ2-1; possibly TRBD2 for D (5 bases). V shed 5 bases and J shed 3 bases, with 14 bases lying between them. The CDR3 consists of 15 residues. Germline CDR1 MNHEY, CDR2 SVGAGI. CDR3 DNA: TGTGCCAGCAGTAGGGCCGGGGTCGACTACAATGAGCAGTTCTTC. This codes for CASSRAGVDYNEQFF.

The count of this clone is one. V gene TRBV5-6 combines with J gene TRBJ2-7, with TRBD2 matching 7 bases. V lost 2 bases, J lost 3 bases, and 5 bases stayed unmatched. The germline gives CDR1 SGHDT, CDR2 YYEEEE. CDR3 length equals 14 residues. The CDR3 coding sequence is TGTGCCAGCAGCTTACGTGGCGGGAGCTACGAGCAGTACTTC. It translates to CASSLRGGSYEQYF.

The V gene is TRBV12-5, the J gene TRBJ2-1; 14 positions match TRBD2. The CDR3 has 17 residues. V shed 3 bases, J shed 5 bases, and the junction held 6 bases outside the gene matches. CDR1 is LGHNT, CDR2 FRNRAP, per germline. This chain's CDR3 is CASGFGTSGSVHNEQFF. In DNA form, the CDR3 reads TGTGCTAGTGGTTTCGGGACTAGCGGGAGTGTTCACAATGAGCAGTTCTTC.

The chain is built from TRBV6-5 and TRBJ2-4; D unresolved. The CDR3 runs to 14 residues. Germline values: CDR1 MNHEY, CDR2 SVGAGI. V was pared by 0 bases and J by 9 bases, with 12 bases between. The CDR3, as DNA: TGTGCCAGCAGTTACTCGATAGTTCGAGGCATTCAGTACTTC. This codes for CASSYSIVRGIQYF.

This clone showed up just a few times. The CDR3 carries no conserved terminal phenylalanine or tryptophan, so it likely arises from a read error. The rearrangement uses TRBV6-1 and TRBJ2-3; TRBD2 matches at 9 bases. The CDR3 length is 14 residues. Unmatched junction bases numbered 2, after V lost 1 base and J lost 6 bases. The germline V gene encodes CDR1 MNHNS and CDR2 SASEGT. DNA for the CDR3: TGTGCCAGCAGTGAAGGCGGGGGGGCCGATACGCAGTATGTT. Amino acids: CASSEGGGADTQYV.

V and J are TRBV6-1 and TRBJ1-5; D gene uncertain. The CDR3 is made up of 13 amino acids. Germline CDR1 is MNHNS and CDR2 is SASEGT. Trimming took 3 bases from V and 4 from J, leaving 7 bases between them. The CDR3 here is CASSERSNQPQHF. The DNA for the CDR3 is TGTGCCAGCAGTGAGAGATCAAATCAGCCCCAGCATTTT.

The CDR3 DNA reads TGTGCCAGCACCACAGGGACGAACACCGGGGAGCTGTTTTTT. As protein: CASTTGTNTGELFF. The V and J genes are TRBV7-8 and TRBJ2-2; D may be TRBD1 (6 bases). CDR1 and CDR2 from the germline V gene are SGHVS and FQNEAQ. V lost 7 bases and J 0 bases, leaving 9 bases between the germline ends. The CDR3 spans 14 residues.

There are a few counts of this clone. V gene TRBV2 combines with J gene TRBJ1-4; D is undetermined. V lost 4 bases and J 12 bases, leaving 9 bases between the germline ends. CDR3 length: 11 amino acids. Germline V gene data show CDR1 as SNHLY and CDR2 as FYNNEI. CDR3 DNA: TGTGCCAGCAGTGTTCCAGAGGAACTGTTTTTT. The encoded protein is CASSVPEELFF.

The chain recombines TRBV19 with TRBJ2-7, with a possible D match to TRBD1 (6 bases). Germline V gene lookup returns CDR1 LNHDA and CDR2 SQIVND (reference sequence). Trimming took 5 bases from V and 1 from J, leaving 21 bases between them. The CDR3 length is 17 residues. The CDR3 is CASSPRSGQPSSYEQYF. CDR3 DNA: TGTGCCAGTAGTCCGAGATCTGGACAGCCCTCGTCCTACGAGCAGTACTTC.

The chain couples TRBV6-5 to TRBJ1-5; the D gene is possibly TRBD1 (5 bases). Trimming pared 4 bases from V and 4 bases from J, leaving 8 bases between. The CDR3 has 13 residues. Germline V gene data show CDR1 as MNHEY and CDR2 as SVGAGI. CDR3 sequence reads: CASSSQDNQPQHF. In DNA, the CDR3 is TGTGCCAGCAGTTCACAGGATAATCAGCCCCAGCATTTT.

The rearrangement uses TRBV28 and TRBJ2-5; 8 nucleotides match TRBD2. The CDR3 extends over 17 amino acids. V was clipped by 6 bases and J by 7 bases; unmatched bases: 19. Germline V CDR1 and CDR2: MDHEN, SYDVKM. In nucleotides, the CDR3 is TGTGCCAGCAGGACTCCTATAGCGGGGACCCGTGGGGGGACCCAGTACTTC. Translation gives CASRTPIAGTRGGTQYF.

This chain joins TRBV9 and TRBJ2-2; D unresolved. CDR1 is SGDLS, CDR2 YYNGEE, per germline. Trimming left V 3 bases short and J 2 bases short, with 11 bases between. The CDR3 length is 15 residues. CDR3 nucleotide sequence: TGTGCCAGCAGCGCGAGTCCCCTTAACACCGGGGAGCTGTTTTTT. Residues: CASSASPLNTGELFF.

V usage is TRBV5-4 and J usage is TRBJ2-1, with D possibly TRBD2 on 6 matching bases. V shed 4 bases and J shed 6 bases, with 17 bases lying between them. The CDR3 has 15 residues. Per germline, CDR1 SGHNT and CDR2 YYREEE (reference sequence). The chain's CDR3 is CASSPTAGKGNEQFF. As DNA, the CDR3 is TGTGCCAGCAGCCCGACGGCGGGGAAAGGCAATGAGCAGTTCTTC. Combining the CDR3 with reference TRBV5-4 and TRBJ2-1 gives the whole variable domain ETGVTQSPTHLIKTRGQQVTLRCSSQSGHNTVSWYQQALGQGPQFIFQYYREEENGRGNFPPRFSGLQFPNYSSELNVNALELDDSALYLCASSPTAGKGNEQFFGPGTRLTVL.

The chain combines TRBV5-1 with TRBJ2-2, with 7 positions matching TRBD2. CDR1 and CDR2 (germline): SGHRS, YFSETQ. The CDR3 extends over 18 amino acids. J was trimmed by 4 bases and V by 4 bases; bases with no gene match: 16. The CDR3 protein is CASSQTLSPGGSTGELFF. For the CDR3, the DNA is TGCGCCAGCAGCCAAACGCTTTCACCGGGGGGAAGCACCGGGGAGCTGTTTTTT.

Details on this clone: Sequence at one end of the junction differs from germline and may be a read error. This chain joins TRBV7-7 and TRBJ2-5; D gene unclear. The CDR3 has 14 residues. Germline lookup yields CDR1 SSHAT and CDR2 FNYEAQ (reference sequence). The CDR3: CASSATRAQETQYF. In nucleotides, the CDR3 is TGTGCTAGCAGCGCCACGAGAGCTCAAGAGACCCAGTACTTC.

V gene TRBV9 combines with J gene TRBJ1-1; possible D gene TRBD1, 6 bases. Germline assignment: CDR1 SGDLS and CDR2 YYNGEE. The CDR3 consists of 14 residues. V was trimmed by 0 bases and J by 1 base, leaving 7 bases between them. CDR3 nucleotide sequence: TGTGCCAGCAGCGTAGAAGGGGGGAACACTGAAGCTTTCTTT. Protein: CASSVEGGNTEAFF.

The CDR3 coding sequence is TGTGCCAGCAGCTTATTAGCGGGGCGGCCAAACGAGCAGTACTTC. As protein: CASSLLAGRPNEQYF. The rearrangement uses TRBV5-8 and TRBJ2-7; TRBD2 matches at 8 bases. Germline values: CDR1 SGHTS, CDR2 YDEGEE. The trim removed 2 bases at V and 5 bases at J, leaving 9 bases unmatched. This CDR3 contains 15 residues.

This chain connects TRBV10-3 to TRBJ2-5; D is undetermined. Trimming took off 5 bases at V and 2 bases at J, with 9 bases between the two ends. This CDR3 has 13 amino acids. Germline loops: CDR1 ENHRY, CDR2 SYGVKD. The DNA for the CDR3 is TGTGCCATCAGTCCCCGGGTTCAAGAGACCCAGTACTTC. Protein sequence: CAISPRVQETQYF.

As to this clone: The same CDR3 can be traced to other DNA sequences in this sample. The chain employs TRBV27 and TRBJ1-5; D gene unclear. Per germline, CDR1 MNHEY and CDR2 SMNVEV (reference sequence). The CDR3 sequence is 12 residues long. V was cut by 8 bases and J by 4 bases, with 9 bases left in between. Written as DNA, the CDR3 is TGTGCCAGCTCCAGTGGTAATCAGCCCCAGCATTTT. Translation gives CASSSGNQPQHF.

J is TRBJ1-2 and V is TRBV2, with D perhaps TRBD1 (5 bases). Trimming removed 6 bases from V and 4 bases from J, with 24 bases in between. The CDR3 is 17 amino acids. Germline CDR1 reads SNHLY; CDR2 reads FYNNEI. The CDR3 loop reads CASSELRQILNGYGYTF. CDR3 nucleotides: TGTGCCAGCAGCGAATTACGACAGATCCTTAATGGCTATGGCTACACCTTC.

V gene TRBV30 combines with J gene TRBJ2-1; a possible D gene is TRBD1 (6 bases). From germline, CDR1 is GTSNPN and CDR2 SVGIG (reference sequence). The CDR3 loop spans 13 amino acids. V was cut by 4 bases and J by 2 bases, with 9 bases left in between. In DNA form, the CDR3 reads TGTGCCTGGATGGGACAAACCTACAATGAGCAGTTCTTC. Amino acids: CAWMGQTYNEQFF.